What follows is one TCR beta chain and its context. The data were obtained in a study of cytomegalovirus exposure and HLA in healthy donors. The PCR made use of 60 Vbeta and 13 Jbeta primers. Assay used: immunoSEQ multiplex PCR; TCRdb lists only in-frame clones, some missing. The repertoire includes 90,000 to 140,000 clones, 69% of them detected once, and roughly 3% sits in the top ten. Germline V CDR1 and CDR2: SGDLS, YYNGEE. The CDR3 is 15 residues long. V shed 0 bases, J shed 3 bases, and the junction held 2 bases outside the gene matches. This rearrangement joins TRBV9 to TRBJ2-7, with 11 bases that match TRBD2. The sample comprised PBMCs. The origin of this receptor is a man aged 25 to 45 in good health and CMV-seronegative. The CDR3 DNA is TGTGCCAGCAGCGTAGAGGGGACTAGCGGCTACGAGCAGTACTTC. Residues: CASSVEGTSGYEQYF. Together with reference TRBV9 and TRBJ2-7, the CDR3 gives the full variable domain: DSGVTQTPKHLITATGQRVTLRCSPRSGDLSVYWYQQSLDQGLQFLIQYYNGEERAKGNILERFSAQQFPDLHSELNLSSLELGDSALYFCASSVEGTSGYEQYFGPGTRLTVT.